Following are 20 T cell receptor beta chains from one sample sequenced in a study of early T cells in non-severe SARS-CoV-2 infection. One entry per CDR3 protein results from TCRdb running MiXCR on the 5' RACE reads. The top ten clones hold over 7.5% of a sample with around 84,000 distinct CDR3 sequences, 10% of them seen once. This material consisted of whole blood, taken at baseline. These receptors were collected from an adult who was a healthcare worker with PCR-confirmed SARS-CoV-2 infection or an uninfected control (not recorded which).

V and J are TRBV25-1 and TRBJ2-2; D is possibly TRBD1 (6 bases). Germline V lookup: CDR1 MGHDK, CDR2 SYGVNS. V lost 3 bases, J lost 5 bases, and 19 bases lay in between. CDR3 length: 17 amino acids. The CDR3 region is CASSDSTSGAWTGELFF. The CDR3 nucleotides are TGTGCCAGCAGTGACTCAACCTCAGGGGCTTGGACCGGGGAGCTGTTTTTT.

This clonotype occurred many times. This sequence joins TRBV11-2 and TRBJ2-5; TRBD2 is a possible D gene (5 bases). The CDR3 is 16 residues long. Deletions cut 7 bases from V and 2 bases from J, with 20 bases between. Germline-derived CDR1 and CDR2 are SGHAT and FQNNGV. In nucleotides, the CDR3 is TGTGCCAGCACTCTAAAACGGGATACGAGTCAAGAGACCCAGTACTTC. Protein product: CASTLKRDTSQETQYF.

V gene TRBV10-1 combines with J gene TRBJ2-7; no reliable D call. This CDR3 spans 13 amino acids. Germline loops: CDR1 WNHNN, CDR2 SYGVQD (reference sequence). V was shortened by 3 bases and J by 1 base, with 7 bases between the two germline ends. The CDR3 sequence: CASSESGSYEQYF. The CDR3 nucleotides read TGCGCCAGCAGTGAAAGTGGGTCCTACGAGCAGTACTTC.

The chain is built from TRBV30 and TRBJ2-1; D remains ambiguous. The germline V gene encodes CDR1 GTSNPN and CDR2 SVGIG (reference sequence). Trimming removed 1 base at V and 6 bases at J, with 13 bases between. The CDR3 extends over 14 amino acids. The CDR3 DNA is TGTGCCTGGAGTGCCGCTCCAGCAGGCAATGAGCAGTTCTTC. This sequence encodes CAWSAAPAGNEQFF.

The chain is built from TRBV7-6 and TRBJ2-7; 10 bases match TRBD1. The trim removed 0 bases at V and 7 bases at J, leaving 3 bases unmatched. CDR1 and CDR2 (germline): SGHVS, FNYEAQ. The CDR3 consists of 14 residues. The CDR3 nucleotides read TGTGCCAGCAGCTTAGCGCGGACAGGGGGTGAGCAGTACTTC. Protein: CASSLARTGGEQYF.

The CDR3 bases are TGTGCCAGCAGTTTAGGCAGGGGGCGCGAAAAACTGTTTTTT. Amino acid sequence: CASSLGRGREKLFF. This chain uses TRBV12-3 or TRBV12-4 with TRBJ1-4; 8 nucleotides align to TRBD1. The CDR3 sequence is 14 residues long. V lost 1 base and J lost 8; bases outside the gene matches: 3.

This clonotype has only a few counts. The chain recombines TRBV4-1 with TRBJ1-5, with no clear D. Trimming pared 4 bases from V and 6 bases from J, leaving 10 bases between. Per the germline V gene, CDR1 is MGHRA and CDR2 is YSYEKL. This CDR3 spans 13 amino acids. This CDR3 is CASSRKAGQPQHF. For the CDR3, the DNA is TGCGCCAGCAGCCGTAAAGCAGGTCAGCCCCAGCATTTT.

In its sample, this clonotype was seen a few times. The V call is TRBV28, the J call TRBJ2-1, with 7 positions matching TRBD2. V dropped 6 bases and J dropped 0; count of bases not matched to a gene: 20. Per the germline V gene, CDR1 is MDHEN and CDR2 is SYDVKM. CDR3 length: 20 residues. Written as DNA, the CDR3 is TGTGCCAGCAGACCTACCCCGGGACTAAACGAGCACGGCTCCTACAATGAGCAGTTCTTC. Protein product: CASRPTPGLNEHGSYNEQFF.

This clonotype was recorded a few times. The chain links TRBV20-1 to TRBJ2-7, with unresolved D. Germline V gives CDR1 DFQATT, CDR2 SNEGSKA (reference sequence). This CDR3 is 14 amino acids long. V was trimmed by 5 bases and J by 0 bases, leaving 14 bases between them. CDR3 sequence: CSAPPSPSSYEQYF. CDR3 nucleotides: TGCAGTGCTCCCCCTTCGCCGAGCTCCTACGAGCAGTACTTC.

This clonotype was seen ten or more times. The chain recombines TRBV5-1 with TRBJ2-1, with 12 bases lining up with TRBD2. Germline lookup yields CDR1 SGHRS and CDR2 YFSETQ. V shed 4 bases, J shed 3 bases, and the junction held 5 bases outside the gene matches. The CDR3 has 16 residues. For the CDR3, the DNA is TGCGCCAGCAGCGCCGCTAGCGGGAGGGACTACAATGAGCAGTTCTTC. Protein sequence: CASSAASGRDYNEQFF.

This chain joins TRBV10-2 and TRBJ1-5, with 8 bases that match TRBD1. The CDR3 length is 14 residues. With 8 bases clipped from V and 0 bases from J, the junction kept 3 bases outside the gene matches. Germline loops: CDR1 WSHSY, CDR2 SAAADI. Written as DNA, the CDR3 is TGCGCCAGCCGACAGGGGTTTAGCAATCAGCCCCAGCATTTT. Translating gives CASRQGFSNQPQHF.

This clonotype was seen ten or more times. The rearrangement joins TRBV27 to TRBJ2-3; a possible D gene is TRBD2 (5 bases). Germline V CDR1 and CDR2: MNHEY, SMNVEV (reference sequence). V was trimmed by 3 bases and J by 4 bases, leaving 11 bases between them. The CDR3 consists of 14 residues. The CDR3 bases are TGTGCCAGCAGTTTGGACCCGAGGGCAGATACGCAGTATTTT. Protein product: CASSLDPRADTQYF.

Remarks on this clonotype: Since a much larger clone is just one base distant, this may be a read error. This chain connects TRBV2 to TRBJ2-1, with 7 bases aligning to TRBD2. Germline CDR1 and CDR2: SNHLY and FYNNEI. With 6 bases clipped from V and 10 bases from J, the junction kept 6 bases outside the gene matches. The CDR3 has 12 amino acids. CDR3 sequence: CASRVLAEEQFF. DNA for the CDR3: TGTGCCAGCAGGGTGCTAGCGGAAGAGCAGTTCTTC.

This chain joins TRBV21-1 and TRBJ2-7; the DNA was not used to check the table's D call, TRBD1. TRBV21-1 is an annotated pseudogene. The CDR3 spans 15 residues. The CDR3 DNA sequence: TGTGCCAGCAGCACCACCCGGGACAGATCCTACGAGCAGTACTTC. Translated, it gives CASSTTRDRSYEQYF.

The V gene is TRBV12-3 or TRBV12-4, the J gene TRBJ2-7; 7 positions match TRBD2. The V gene end was trimmed by 5 bases and the J gene end by 2 bases; junction bases not matched to a gene: 6. This CDR3 has 14 residues. The CDR3 nucleotides read TGTGCCAGCAGTGCGGGACTAACTACCTACGAGCAGTACTTC. Its translation is CASSAGLTTYEQYF.

There are a few counts of this clonotype. V gene TRBV10-3 combines with J gene TRBJ2-6, with D perhaps TRBD1 (7 bases). Trimming took off 7 bases at V and 0 bases at J, with 16 bases between the two ends. The CDR3 consists of 17 residues. Germline V gene sequence: CDR1 ENHRY, CDR2 SYGVKD. In DNA form, the CDR3 reads TGTGCCATCACCGGAGGGACAGCGTTCTCTGGGGCCAACGTCCTGACTTTC. Protein product: CAITGGTAFSGANVLTF.

This clonotype has more than one count but fewer than ten. This sequence joins TRBV5-4 and TRBJ2-7, with D perhaps TRBD1 (5 bases). V lost 4 bases and J 0 bases, leaving 8 bases between the germline ends. There are 13 residues in the CDR3. In germline, CDR1 is SGHNT, CDR2 YYREEE (reference sequence). This chain's CDR3 is CASSPQGSYEQYF. The CDR3 region has the DNA TGTGCCAGCAGCCCTCAGGGCTCCTACGAGCAGTACTTC.

This clonotype was counted a few times. The chain links TRBV5-6 to TRBJ2-7; no reliable D call. Germline CDR1 reads SGHDT; CDR2 reads YYEEEE. CDR3 length equals 14 residues. Between the trimmed V and J ends, which lost 4 bases and 6 bases, there was a span of 17 bases. DNA for the CDR3: TGTGCCAGCAGCAACCTGATGGCGTATGGCGAGCAGTACTTC. It specifies CASSNLMAYGEQYF. Filled out from reference TRBV5-6 and TRBJ2-7, the complete variable domain reads DAGVTQSPTHLIKTRGQQVTLRCSPKSGHDTVSWYQQALGQGPQFIFQYYEEEERQRGNFPDRFSGHQFPNYSSELNVNALLLGDSALYLCASSNLMAYGEQYFGPGTRLTVT.

The sample holds many counts of this clonotype. The rearrangement links TRBV9 to TRBJ2-3; 7 bases are a match to TRBD2. From germline, CDR1 is SGDLS and CDR2 YYNGEE. Trimming at V came to 3 bases and at J to 4 bases, leaving 8 bases not matched to a gene. CDR3 length equals 15 residues. The CDR3: CASSERLAGADTQYF. The CDR3 DNA reads as TGTGCCAGCAGCGAGCGACTAGCTGGGGCAGATACGCAGTATTTT.

V gene TRBV7-3 combines with J gene TRBJ2-2; D call uncertain. This CDR3 contains 13 residues. Germline values: CDR1 SGHTA, CDR2 FQGTGA. Trimming removed 3 bases at V and 6 bases at J, with 8 bases between. The CDR3 reads CASSFGLSGELFF. The CDR3 DNA reads as TGTGCCAGCAGCTTCGGTTTGTCCGGGGAGCTGTTTTTT.